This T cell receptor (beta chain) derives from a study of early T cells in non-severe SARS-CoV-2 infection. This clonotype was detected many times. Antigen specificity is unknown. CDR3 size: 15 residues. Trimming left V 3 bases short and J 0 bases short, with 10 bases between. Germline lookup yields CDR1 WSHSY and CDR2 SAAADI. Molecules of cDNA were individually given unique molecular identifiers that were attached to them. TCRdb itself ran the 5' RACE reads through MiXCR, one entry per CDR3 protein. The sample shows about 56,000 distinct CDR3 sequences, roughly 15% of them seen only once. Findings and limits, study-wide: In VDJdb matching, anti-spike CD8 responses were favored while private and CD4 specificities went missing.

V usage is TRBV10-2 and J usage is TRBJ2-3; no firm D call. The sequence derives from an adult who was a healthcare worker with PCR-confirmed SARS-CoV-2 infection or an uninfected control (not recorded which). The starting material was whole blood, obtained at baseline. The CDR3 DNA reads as TGCGCCAGCAGTGACCCCCGGCGGAGCACAGATACGCAGTATTTT. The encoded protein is CASSDPRRSTDTQYF.